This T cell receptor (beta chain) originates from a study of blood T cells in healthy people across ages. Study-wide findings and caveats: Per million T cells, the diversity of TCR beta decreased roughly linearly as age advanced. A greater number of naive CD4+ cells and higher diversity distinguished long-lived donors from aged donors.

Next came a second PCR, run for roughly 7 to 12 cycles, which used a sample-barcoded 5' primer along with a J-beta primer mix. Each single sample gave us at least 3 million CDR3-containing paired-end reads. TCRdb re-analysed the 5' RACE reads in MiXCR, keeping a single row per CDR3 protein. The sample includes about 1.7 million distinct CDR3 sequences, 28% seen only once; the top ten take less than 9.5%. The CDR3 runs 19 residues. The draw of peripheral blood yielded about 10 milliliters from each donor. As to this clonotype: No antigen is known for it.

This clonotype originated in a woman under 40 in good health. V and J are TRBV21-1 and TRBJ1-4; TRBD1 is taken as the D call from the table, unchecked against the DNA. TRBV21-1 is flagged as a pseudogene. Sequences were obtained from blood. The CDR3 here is CASSNELQLTGWRREKLFF. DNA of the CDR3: TGTGCCAGCAGCAACGAACTTCAATTGACAGGGTGGCGTAGGGAAAAACTGTTTTTT.